This T cell receptor beta chain was profiled in a study of spatial heterogeneity in lung cancer. Study-level background: Across the raw uncorrected reads, a unique TCR and UMI combination was observed, on average, more than ten times.

V was shortened by 3 bases and J by 4 bases, with 10 bases between the two germline ends. CDR1 is SEHNR, CDR2 FQNEAQ, per germline (reference sequence). This CDR3 comprises 14 residues. The time point was: sample taken at primary tumor resection. The donors, 60 to 80 patients with untreated early-stage non-small cell lung cancer, provided the samples. TCRdb reprocessed the 5' RACE reads via MiXCR and lists one record per CDR3 protein. This table has about 40,000 distinct CDR3 sequences, approximately 5.6% appearing once. This clonotype has a count of ten or more. The sequence came from a female donor with early-stage non-small cell lung cancer. This specimen consisted of PBMCs, obtained at surgery. V is TRBV7-9 and J is TRBJ1-3; D unclear. CDR3: CASSFELPGNTIYF. In nucleotides, the CDR3 is TGTGCCAGCAGCTTCGAATTACCCGGAAACACCATATATTTT.